The TCR beta chain under discussion was sequenced for a study of cytomegalovirus exposure and HLA in healthy donors. Trimming stripped 2 bases from V and 4 bases from J, with 15 bases between. The CDR3 loop spans 15 amino acids. The germline CDR1 and CDR2 sequences are SEHNR and FQNEAQ (reference sequence). Among the donors, all were healthy bone marrow donors. Donors likely had unrecorded immune exposures despite being nominally healthy when sampled. On this clone: The target antigen is unknown.

Notes on the study in general: Being productive about 90% or about 30% of the time was typical of most TCR beta V segments in an earlier analysis.

The PCR had 60 Vbeta and 13 Jbeta primers. Authors' methods: A later analysis tallied about 80 million unique TCR beta chains, approximately 10 million of them shared. Data came from immunoSEQ multiplex PCR; TCRdb stores just in-frame clones and leaves some out. V and J calls plus clone size are reproduced from that table; the DNA served to infer D and trimming. The table has about 140,000 clones, just under 85% seen once. This sequence joins TRBV7-9 and TRBJ2-7, with D possibly being TRBD2 (7 bases). The clonotype originates from a woman aged 40 to 50 in good health and CMV-seronegative. The sequencing input was PBMCs. For the CDR3, the DNA is TGTGCCAGCAGCTTACTCTCGGGGGGCGATTACGAGCAGTACTTC. This sequence encodes CASSLLSGGDYEQYF. Full variable domain (rest looked up from reference TRBV7-9 and TRBJ2-7): DTGVSQNPRHKITKRGQNVTFRCDPISEHNRLYWYRQTLGQGPEFLTYFQNEAQLEKSRLLSDRFSAERPKGSFSTLEIQRTEQGDSAMYLCASSLLSGGDYEQYFGPGTRLTVT.